The T cell receptor (beta chain) described here comes from a study of shared T cell receptors in the human thymus. Clones were sequenced by immunoSEQ multiplex PCR, and TCRdb holds only the in-frame ones, with some missing. Of some 660,000 clones listed, 70% to 90% are singletons. This sample was also put to use in a study of human thymus T cells.

The clonotype was recovered from a boy younger than two with a congenital heart defect. Sequenced material: thymocytes.

CDR3 residues: CASSFSLAGDRKSTDTQYF. As DNA, the CDR3 is TGCGCCAGCAGCTTTAGTCTAGCGGGGGATCGGAAGAGCACAGATACGCAGTATTTT. The V gene is TRBV5-1, the J gene TRBJ2-3; 10 bases agree with TRBD2. The CDR3 runs 19 residues. Germline V lookup: CDR1 SGHRS, CDR2 YFSETQ. V shed 2 bases, J shed 0 bases, and the junction held 12 bases outside the gene matches. The whole variable domain, remainder taken from reference TRBV5-1 and TRBJ2-3, is KAGVTQTPRYLIKTRGQQVTLSCSPISGHRSVSWYQQTPGQGLQFLFEYFSETQRNKGNFPGRFSGRQFSNSRSEMNVSTLELGDSALYLCASSFSLAGDRKSTDTQYFGPGTRLTVL.